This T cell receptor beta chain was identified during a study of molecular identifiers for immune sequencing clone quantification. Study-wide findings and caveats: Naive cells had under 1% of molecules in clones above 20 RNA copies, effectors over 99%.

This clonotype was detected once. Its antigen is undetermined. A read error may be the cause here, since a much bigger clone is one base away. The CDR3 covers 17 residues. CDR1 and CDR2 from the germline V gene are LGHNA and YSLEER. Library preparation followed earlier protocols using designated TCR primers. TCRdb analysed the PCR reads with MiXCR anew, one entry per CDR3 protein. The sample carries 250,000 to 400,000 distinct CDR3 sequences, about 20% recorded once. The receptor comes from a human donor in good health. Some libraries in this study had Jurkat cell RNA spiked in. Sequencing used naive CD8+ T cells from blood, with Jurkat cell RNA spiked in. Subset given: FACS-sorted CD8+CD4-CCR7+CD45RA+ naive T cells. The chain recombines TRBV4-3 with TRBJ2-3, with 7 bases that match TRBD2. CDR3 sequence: CASGQVLAEPLTDTQYF. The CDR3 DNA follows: TGCGCCAGCGGCCAAGTTCTAGCGGAACCGCTCACAGATACGCAGTATTTT.